What follows is one T cell receptor beta chain and its context. These data originate in a study of T-cell reconstitution after alpha-beta-depleted transplantation in children. It was with unique molecular identifiers that the TCRbeta library was prepared. TCRdb re-analysed the PCR reads in MiXCR, keeping a single row per CDR3 protein. Among roughly 350,000 distinct CDR3 sequences listed, around a tenth were seen once. The TCR originated in a human donor who donated a stem cell graft to a child with acute lymphoblastic leukemia. The sequences come from PBMCs from the stem cell graft donor, collected from the stem cell graft.

In DNA form, the CDR3 reads TGTGCCAGCAGCTTAGCTGTAGGAGTGGATACGCAGTATTTT. Amino acids: CASSLAVGVDTQYF. V usage is TRBV11-2 and J usage is TRBJ2-3, with unresolved D. The germline CDR1 and CDR2 sequences are SGHAT and FQNNGV. This CDR3 region has 14 residues. V was clipped by 1 base and J by 6 bases, with 11 bases between them.